The sequence of this T cell receptor beta chain was determined in a study of blood T cell repertoires in COVID-19. Study-level information: From the United States, Italy and Spain came samples of acute and convalescent COVID-19. T cells, B-cell-depleted T cells, or PBMCs provided the cDNA or gDNA that served as material.

V was trimmed by 6 bases and J by 5 bases, leaving 13 bases between them. This CDR3 region has 14 residues. Germline lookup yields CDR1 MDHEN and CDR2 SYDVKM. Some clones are missing from TCRdb's copy, which holds only in-frame ones; the method was immunoSEQ multiplex PCR. The profile shows hundreds of thousands of clones, roughly 84% of them singletons. The origin of this receptor is a woman of 80 years or more with active or convalescent COVID-19. The chain carries TRBV28 and TRBJ2-2; TRBD2 might be the D (6 bases). Sequencing was done on a sample of peripheral blood. CDR3 region: CASRETGETGELFF. The CDR3 bases are TGTGCCAGCAGAGAAACGGGGGAAACCGGGGAGCTGTTTTTT.